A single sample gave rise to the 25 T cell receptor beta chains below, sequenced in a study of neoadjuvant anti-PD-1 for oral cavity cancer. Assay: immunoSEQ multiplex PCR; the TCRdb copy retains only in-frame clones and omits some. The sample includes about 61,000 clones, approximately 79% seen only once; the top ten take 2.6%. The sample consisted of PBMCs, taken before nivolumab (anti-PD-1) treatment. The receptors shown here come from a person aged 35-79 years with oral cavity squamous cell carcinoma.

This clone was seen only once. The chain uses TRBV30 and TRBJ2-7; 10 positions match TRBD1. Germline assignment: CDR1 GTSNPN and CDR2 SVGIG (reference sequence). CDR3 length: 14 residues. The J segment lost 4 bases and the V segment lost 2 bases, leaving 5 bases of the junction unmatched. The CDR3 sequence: CAWSLTGGVYEQYF. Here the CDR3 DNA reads TGTGCCTGGAGTTTGACAGGGGGCGTGTACGAGCAGTACTTC. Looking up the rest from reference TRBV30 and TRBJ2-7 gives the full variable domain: SQTIHQWPATLVQPVGSPLSLECTVEGTSNPNLYWYRQAAGRGLQLLFYSVGIGQISSEVPQNLSASRPQDRQFILSSKKLLLSDSGFYLCAWSLTGGVYEQYFGPGTRLTVT.

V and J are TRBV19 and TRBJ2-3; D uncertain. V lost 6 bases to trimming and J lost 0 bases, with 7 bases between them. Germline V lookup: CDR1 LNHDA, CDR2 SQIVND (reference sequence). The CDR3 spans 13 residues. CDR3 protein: CASSTSSTDTQYF. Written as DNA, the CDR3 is TGTGCCAGTAGCACTTCTAGCACAGATACGCAGTATTTT. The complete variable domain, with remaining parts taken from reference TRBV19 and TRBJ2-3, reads DGGITQSPKYLFRKEGQNVTLSCEQNLNHDAMYWYRQDPGQGLRLIYYSQIVNDFQKGDIAEGYSVSREKKESFPLTVTSAQKNPTAFYLCASSTSSTDTQYFGPGTRLTVL.

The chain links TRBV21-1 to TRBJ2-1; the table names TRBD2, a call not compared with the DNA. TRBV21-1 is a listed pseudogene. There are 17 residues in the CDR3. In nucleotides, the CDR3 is TGTGCCAGCAGCAAAGCATGCCGGACTCCGCCCTACAATGAGCAGTTCTTC. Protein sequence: CASSKACRTPPYNEQFF.

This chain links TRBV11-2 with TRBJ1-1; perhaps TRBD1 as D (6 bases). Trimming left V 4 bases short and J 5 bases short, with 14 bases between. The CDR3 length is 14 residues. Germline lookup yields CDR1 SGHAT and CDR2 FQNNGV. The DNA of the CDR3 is TGTGCCAGCAGCTACCGCAGGGGCGCGACTGAAGCTTTCTTT. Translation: CASSYRRGATEAFF.

CDR3: CSGEIADEAFF. CDR3 bases: TGCAGCGGGGAGATTGCGGATGAAGCTTTCTTT. The V and J genes are TRBV29-1 and TRBJ1-1; D is undetermined. The V gene lost 7 bases and the J gene lost 7 bases, with 13 bases spanning the gap. The CDR3 length is 11 residues. Germline loops: CDR1 SQVTM, CDR2 ANQGSEA.

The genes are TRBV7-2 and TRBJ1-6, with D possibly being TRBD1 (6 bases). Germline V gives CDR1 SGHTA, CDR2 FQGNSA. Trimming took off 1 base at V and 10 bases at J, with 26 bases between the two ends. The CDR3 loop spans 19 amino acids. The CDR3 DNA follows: TGTGCCAGCAGCTTAGGGGGGGCACCCTTGACGCTTGTAGGGTCACCCCTCCACTTT. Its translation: CASSLGGAPLTLVGSPLHF.

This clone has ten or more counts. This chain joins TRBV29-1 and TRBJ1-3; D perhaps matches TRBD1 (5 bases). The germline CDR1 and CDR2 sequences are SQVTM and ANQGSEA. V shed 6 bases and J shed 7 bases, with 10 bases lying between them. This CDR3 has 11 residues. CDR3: CSVYGGNTIYF. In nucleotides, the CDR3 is TGCAGCGTGTACGGGGGGAACACCATATATTTT.

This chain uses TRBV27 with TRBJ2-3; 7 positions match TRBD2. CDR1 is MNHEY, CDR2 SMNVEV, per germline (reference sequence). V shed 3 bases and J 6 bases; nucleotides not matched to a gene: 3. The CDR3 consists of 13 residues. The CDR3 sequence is CASSLRERDTQYF. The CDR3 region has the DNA TGTGCCAGCAGTTTGCGGGAGAGGGATACGCAGTATTTT.

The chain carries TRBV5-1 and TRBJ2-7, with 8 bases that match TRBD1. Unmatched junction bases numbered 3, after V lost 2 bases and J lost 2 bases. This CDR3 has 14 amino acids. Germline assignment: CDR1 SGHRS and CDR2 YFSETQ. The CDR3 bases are TGCGCCAGCAGCTTCACAGGGGGAACCTACGAGCAGTACTTC. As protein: CASSFTGGTYEQYF.

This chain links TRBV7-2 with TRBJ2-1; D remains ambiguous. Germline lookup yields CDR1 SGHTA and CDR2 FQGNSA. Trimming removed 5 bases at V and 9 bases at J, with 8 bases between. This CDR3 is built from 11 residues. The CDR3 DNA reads TGTGCCAGCAGCCCTCTGACTGAGCAGTTCTTC. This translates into CASSPLTEQFF.

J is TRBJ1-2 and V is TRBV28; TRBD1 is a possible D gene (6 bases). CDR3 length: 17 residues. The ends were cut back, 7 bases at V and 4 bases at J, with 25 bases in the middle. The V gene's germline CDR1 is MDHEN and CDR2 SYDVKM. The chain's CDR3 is CASTSLGMGHPLYGYTF. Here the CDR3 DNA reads TGTGCCAGCACCAGTTTGGGGATGGGACACCCCCTCTATGGCTACACCTTC.

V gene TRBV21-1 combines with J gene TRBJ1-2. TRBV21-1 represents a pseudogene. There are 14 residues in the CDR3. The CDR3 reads CASIGTETNYGYTF. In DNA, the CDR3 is TGTGCCAGCATCGGGACGGAGACTAACTATGGCTACACCTTC.

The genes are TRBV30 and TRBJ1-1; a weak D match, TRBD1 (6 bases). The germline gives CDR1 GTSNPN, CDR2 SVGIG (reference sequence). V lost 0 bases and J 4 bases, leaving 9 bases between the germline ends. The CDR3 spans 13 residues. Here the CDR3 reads CAWSVSRGTEAFF. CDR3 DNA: TGTGCCTGGAGTGTAAGCAGGGGCACTGAAGCTTTCTTT.

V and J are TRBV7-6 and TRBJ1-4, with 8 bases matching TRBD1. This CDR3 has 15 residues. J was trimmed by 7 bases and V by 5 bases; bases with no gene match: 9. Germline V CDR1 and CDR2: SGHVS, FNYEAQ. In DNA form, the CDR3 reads TGTGCCAGCAGCCCTCAGGGGGCAGGTGGTGAAAAACTGTTTTTT. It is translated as CASSPQGAGGEKLFF.

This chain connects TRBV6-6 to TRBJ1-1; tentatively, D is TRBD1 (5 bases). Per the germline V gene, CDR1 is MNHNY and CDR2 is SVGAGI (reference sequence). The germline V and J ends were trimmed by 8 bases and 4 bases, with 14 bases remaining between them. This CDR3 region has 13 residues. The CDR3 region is CASGGREATEAFF. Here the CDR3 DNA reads TGTGCCAGCGGGGGGAGGGAAGCCACTGAAGCTTTCTTT.

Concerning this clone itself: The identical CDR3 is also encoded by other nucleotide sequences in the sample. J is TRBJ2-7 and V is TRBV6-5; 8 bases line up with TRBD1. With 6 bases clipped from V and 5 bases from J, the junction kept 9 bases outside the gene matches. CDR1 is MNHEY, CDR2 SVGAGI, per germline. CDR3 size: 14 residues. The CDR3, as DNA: TGTGCCAGCAGACTTACAGGGGGTAGAAACGAGCAGTACTTC. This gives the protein CASRLTGGRNEQYF.

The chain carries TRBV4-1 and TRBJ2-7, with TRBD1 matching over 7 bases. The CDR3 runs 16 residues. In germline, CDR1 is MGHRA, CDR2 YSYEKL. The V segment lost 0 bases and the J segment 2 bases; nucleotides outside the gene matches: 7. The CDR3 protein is CASSQDLTGRTYEQYF. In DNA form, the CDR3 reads TGCGCCAGCAGCCAAGATCTGACAGGGCGGACCTACGAGCAGTACTTC.

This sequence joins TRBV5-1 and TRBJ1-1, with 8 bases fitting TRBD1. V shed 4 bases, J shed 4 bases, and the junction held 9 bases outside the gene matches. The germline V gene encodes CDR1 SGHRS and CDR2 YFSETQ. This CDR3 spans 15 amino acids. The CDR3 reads CASSGYQGAGTEAFF. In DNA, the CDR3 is TGCGCCAGCAGCGGATACCAGGGGGCTGGCACTGAAGCTTTCTTT.

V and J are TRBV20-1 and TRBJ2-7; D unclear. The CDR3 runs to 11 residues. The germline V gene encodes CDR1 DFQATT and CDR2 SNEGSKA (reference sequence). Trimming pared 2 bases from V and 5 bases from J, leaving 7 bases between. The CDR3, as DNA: TGCAGTGCTAGACTAAGAAACGAGCAGTACTTC. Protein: CSARLRNEQYF.

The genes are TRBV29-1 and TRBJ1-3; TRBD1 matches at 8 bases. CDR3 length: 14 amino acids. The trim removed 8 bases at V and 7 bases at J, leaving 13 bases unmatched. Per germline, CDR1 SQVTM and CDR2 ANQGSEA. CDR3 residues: CSFQGASGLNTIYF. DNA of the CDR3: TGCAGCTTCCAGGGGGCGAGCGGATTGAACACCATATATTTT.

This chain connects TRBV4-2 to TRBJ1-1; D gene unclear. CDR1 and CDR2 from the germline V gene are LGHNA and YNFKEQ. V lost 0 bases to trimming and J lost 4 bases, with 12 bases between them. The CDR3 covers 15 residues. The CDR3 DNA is TGTGCCAGCAGCCAAGATCGGAGGAAAGTCACTGAAGCTTTCTTT. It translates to CASSQDRRKVTEAFF.

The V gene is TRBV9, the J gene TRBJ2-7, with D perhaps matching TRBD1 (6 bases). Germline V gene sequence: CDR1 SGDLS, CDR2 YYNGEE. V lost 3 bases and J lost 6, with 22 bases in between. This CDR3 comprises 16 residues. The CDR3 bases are TGTGCCAGCAGCGCTCGCGACAGGCCGATCTTGGGCGAGCAGTACTTC. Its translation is CASSARDRPILGEQYF. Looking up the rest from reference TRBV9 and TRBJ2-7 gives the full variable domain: DSGVTQTPKHLITATGQRVTLRCSPRSGDLSVYWYQQSLDQGLQFLIQYYNGEERAKGNILERFSAQQFPDLHSELNLSSLELGDSALYFCASSARDRPILGEQYFGPGTRLTVT.

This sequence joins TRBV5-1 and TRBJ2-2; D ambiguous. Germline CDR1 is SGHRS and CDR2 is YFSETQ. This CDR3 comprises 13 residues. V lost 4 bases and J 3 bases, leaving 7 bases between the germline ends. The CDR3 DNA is TGCGCCAGCAGCCCCTCGGACACCGGGGAGCTGTTTTTT. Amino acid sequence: CASSPSDTGELFF.

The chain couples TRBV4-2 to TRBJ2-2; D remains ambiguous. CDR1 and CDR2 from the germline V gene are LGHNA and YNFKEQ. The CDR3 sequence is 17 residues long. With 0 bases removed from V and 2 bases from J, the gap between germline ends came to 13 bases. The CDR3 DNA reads TGTGCCAGCAGCCAAGATCTCTGGGCCGTAAACACCGGGGAGCTGTTTTTT. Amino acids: CASSQDLWAVNTGELFF.

CDR3 in amino acids: CASSWDSYEQYF. CDR3 DNA sequence: TGCGCCAGCAGCTGGGACAGCTACGAGCAGTACTTC. The J gene is TRBJ2-7, the V gene TRBV5-1; 7 positions agree with TRBD1. The germline gives CDR1 SGHRS, CDR2 YFSETQ. Losses at the gene ends were 3 bases for V and 3 bases for J; bases not matched to a gene: 0. This CDR3 spans 12 amino acids.